These 30 T cell receptor beta chains share one sample of origin, sequenced in a study of Ad26.COV2.S vaccination and SARS-CoV-2 variants. Stated treatment: 15 to 20 received Ad26.COV2.S at low or high dose, single or two shots; about 5 received placebo; per-sample allocation not given. The samples were gathered on day 63 after the first injection of vaccine or placebo. Some clones are missing from TCRdb's copy, which holds only in-frame ones; the method was immunoSEQ multiplex PCR. This table holds a few hundred thousand clones, 83% found once. The sample was peripheral blood, taken in a trial of Ad26.COV2.S vaccine versus placebo. The receptors come from a person between 18 and 60 years old who received the Ad26.COV2.S COVID-19 vaccine or a placebo.

The rearrangement joins TRBV11-3 to TRBJ2-1; 9 nucleotides align to TRBD2. V trimming: 1 base; J trimming: 2 bases; junction bases outside the gene matches: 0. This CDR3 spans 15 amino acids. CDR1 and CDR2 from the germline V gene are SGHNT and YENEEA. The CDR3 sequence: CASSLVAGAYNEQFF. Written as DNA, the CDR3 is TGTGCCAGCAGCTTAGTAGCGGGGGCCTACAATGAGCAGTTCTTC.

This chain links TRBV19 with TRBJ2-2, with D possibly being TRBD1 (5 bases). Germline-derived CDR1 and CDR2 are LNHDA and SQIVND (reference sequence). The V end was cut by 6 bases, the J end by 6 bases, with 11 bases between. CDR3 length equals 13 residues. CDR3 region: CASRTTVPGELFF. CDR3 bases: TGTGCCAGTAGGACGACAGTCCCCGGGGAGCTGTTTTTT.

This clone appeared a single time. The chain has TRBV19 and TRBJ2-5; 7 bases align to TRBD2. Germline CDR1 reads LNHDA; CDR2 reads SQIVND (reference sequence). This CDR3 has 15 amino acids. Germline trimming cut 5 bases from V and 4 bases from J; bases unmatched to any gene: 10. As DNA, the CDR3 is TGTGCCAGTAGTCCCTGGCGGGAGACCCCAGAGACCCAGTACTTC. This sequence encodes CASSPWRETPETQYF.

V gene TRBV9 combines with J gene TRBJ2-2, with TRBD2 matching 10 bases. This CDR3 spans 16 amino acids. Unmatched junction bases numbered 4, after V lost 0 bases and J lost 5 bases. CDR1 and CDR2 (germline): SGDLS, YYNGEE. The CDR3 reads CASSVVSGGFTGELFF. CDR3 bases: TGTGCCAGCAGCGTAGTTAGCGGGGGGTTTACCGGGGAGCTGTTTTTT.

The rearrangement joins TRBV9 to TRBJ1-2; unclear D gene. This CDR3 is 13 amino acids long. Per germline, CDR1 SGDLS and CDR2 YYNGEE. The V gene lost 2 bases and the J gene lost 0 bases, with 5 bases spanning the gap. The CDR3 reads CASSVVSNYGYTF. The CDR3 nucleotides read TGTGCCAGCAGCGTGGTATCTAACTATGGCTACACCTTC.

This clone was recorded a few times. CDR3 DNA: TGCGCCAGCAGCCAGGGACAGGGCCTCTCCGGAAACACCATATATTTT. Translating it yields CASSQGQGLSGNTIYF. The chain employs TRBV4-1 and TRBJ1-3; 9 bases are shared with TRBD1. The CDR3 runs to 16 residues. In germline, CDR1 is MGHRA, CDR2 YSYEKL. Losses at the gene ends were 3 bases for V and 4 bases for J; bases not matched to a gene: 7.

On this clone itself: Different DNA sequences within this sample yield the same CDR3. This sequence joins TRBV12-3 or TRBV12-4 and TRBJ2-2, with no clear D. This CDR3 is built from 12 residues. Deletions cut 5 bases from V and 0 bases from J, with 1 base between. DNA for the CDR3: TGTGCCAGCAGTCCGAACACCGGGGAGCTGTTTTTT. It encodes CASSPNTGELFF.

The chain joins TRBV11-2 to TRBJ1-6; D is ambiguous. CDR1 and CDR2 from the germline V gene are SGHAT and FQNNGV. This CDR3 is built from 13 residues. The ends were cut back, 1 base at V and 10 bases at J, with 8 bases in the middle. CDR3 loop: CASSLGAHSPLHF. DNA of the CDR3: TGTGCCAGCAGCTTAGGGGCACACTCACCCCTCCACTTT.

The chain has TRBV11-2 and TRBJ2-2; D remains ambiguous. In germline, CDR1 is SGHAT, CDR2 FQNNGV. Trimming took 1 base from V and 9 from J, leaving 12 bases between them. This CDR3 contains 14 residues. The CDR3 is CASSLAVGPRELFF. DNA for the CDR3: TGTGCCAGCAGCTTAGCGGTCGGCCCCCGGGAGCTGTTTTTT.

This chain joins TRBV19 and TRBJ1-6; 9 bases fit TRBD1. The CDR3 spans 14 residues. Germline V gene data show CDR1 as LNHDA and CDR2 as SQIVND (reference sequence). The V and J ends lost 6 bases and 7 bases, in that order; junction bases with no gene match: 4. This CDR3 reads CASRLGQGNSPLHF. The CDR3 DNA sequence: TGTGCCAGTAGACTAGGACAGGGGAATTCACCCCTCCACTTT.

The rearrangement links TRBV9 to TRBJ2-3, with TRBD2 as a possible D gene (7 bases). V was shortened by 3 bases and J by 7 bases, with 21 bases between the two germline ends. This CDR3 has 16 residues. CDR1 SGDLS and CDR2 YYNGEE come from the germline V gene. The CDR3 nucleotides are TGTGCCAGCAGCGCCGAGGTAGGGGGGGCGAGTAATACGCAGTATTTT. Protein product: CASSAEVGGASNTQYF.

The table lists this clone with a count of one. The V call is TRBV11-2, the J call TRBJ1-5; 8 bases fit TRBD1. The CDR3 has 16 residues. V lost 3 bases to trimming and J lost 7 bases; unmatched junction nucleotides: 11. The germline V gene encodes CDR1 SGHAT and CDR2 FQNNGV. The CDR3 DNA reads TGTGCCAGCAGCTTCCGGACAGGGAGAGTACGGCAGCCCCAGCATTTT. This translates into CASSFRTGRVRQPQHF.

The rearrangement joins TRBV25-1 to TRBJ2-1; D unclear. CDR3 length equals 15 residues. Trimming took off 0 bases at V and 4 bases at J, with 10 bases between the two ends. Germline CDR1 MGHDK, CDR2 SYGVNS. The CDR3 sequence: CASSEYKAVYNEQFF. The CDR3 DNA reads TGTGCCAGCAGTGAATATAAGGCAGTTTACAATGAGCAGTTCTTC.

V is TRBV4-1 and J is TRBJ2-7; D may match TRBD1 or TRBD2 (5 bases each). The length of the CDR3 is 11 residues. The germline CDR1 and CDR2 sequences are MGHRA and YSYEKL. The V gene lost 6 bases and the J gene lost 7 bases, with 10 bases spanning the gap. In nucleotides, the CDR3 is TGCGCCAGCAGGGGGGTGAAAGAGCAGTACTTC. Protein product: CASRGVKEQYF.

This clone was recorded once. CDR3 in DNA: TGCAGTGCTCCGGAGGGTGAGCAGTTCTTC. Encoded protein: CSAPEGEQFF. The V and J genes are TRBV20-1 and TRBJ2-1, with D tentatively TRBD2 (6 bases). CDR1 is DFQATT and CDR2 is SNEGSKA in the germline V gene (reference sequence). The CDR3 consists of 10 residues. V gave up 5 bases and J gave up 9 bases, with 8 bases separating them.

The genes are TRBV6-6 and TRBJ2-3; unclear D gene. Trimming took 6 bases from V and 0 from J, leaving 4 bases between them. The CDR3 has 12 amino acids. The germline V gene has CDR1 MNHNY and CDR2 SVGAGI (reference sequence). CDR3 nucleotide sequence: TGTGCCAGCAGAGGAAGCACAGATACGCAGTATTTT. This translates into CASRGSTDTQYF.

There are a few counts of this clone. The chain carries TRBV19 and TRBJ1-2, with TRBD1 matching over 11 bases. The ends lost 3 bases at V and 8 bases at J; junction bases unmatched: 2. Germline V gives CDR1 LNHDA, CDR2 SQIVND (reference sequence). There are 13 residues in the CDR3. The DNA of the CDR3 is TGTGCCAGTAGTATGGGACAGGGGGTCGGCTACACCTTC. Protein sequence: CASSMGQGVGYTF.

This clone occurred once. This sequence joins TRBV5-5 and TRBJ2-1; 7 nucleotides line up with TRBD1. Germline CDR1 reads SGHKS; CDR2 reads YYEKEE (reference sequence). This CDR3 is built from 17 residues. Trimming took 4 bases from V and 8 from J; bases not matched to a gene: 18. The CDR3 protein is CASSPSDKTGTRDEQFF. The DNA for the CDR3 is TGTGCCAGCAGCCCTTCAGACAAGACAGGGACCCGAGATGAGCAGTTCTTC.

This sequence joins TRBV5-4 and TRBJ2-5, with D tentatively TRBD2 (7 bases). V was shortened by 3 bases and J by 5 bases, with 14 bases between the two germline ends. The germline V gene has CDR1 SGHNT and CDR2 YYREEE (reference sequence). The CDR3 sequence is 14 residues long. The CDR3 region has the DNA TGTGCCAGCAGCTATGCGGGGGCCAGGGAGACCCAGTACTTC. This codes for CASSYAGARETQYF.

V and J are TRBV18 and TRBJ2-1; D possibly corresponds to TRBD2 (6 bases). V was shortened by 6 bases and J by 10 bases, with 16 bases between the two germline ends. The CDR3 spans 13 residues. Germline V gene sequence: CDR1 KGHSH, CDR2 LQKENI. CDR3 protein: CASSPLLGGEQFF. CDR3 in DNA: TGTGCCAGCTCGCCCCTTCTGGGGGGAGAGCAGTTCTTC.

The V call is TRBV7-2, the J call TRBJ2-5; no firm D call. CDR1 SGHTA and CDR2 FQGNSA come from the germline V gene. The CDR3 is 16 residues long. Trimming took 5 bases from V and 1 from J, leaving 17 bases between them. In nucleotides, the CDR3 is TGTGCCAGCAGCCACAGTGCGACACGTATCCAAGAGACCCAGTACTTC. Translation: CASSHSATRIQETQYF.

The genes are TRBV27 and TRBJ1-1; weak D call: TRBD1 (5 bases). CDR1 is MNHEY and CDR2 is SMNVEV in the germline V gene (reference sequence). This CDR3 spans 15 amino acids. Trimming left V 5 bases short and J 4 bases short, with 17 bases between. In nucleotides, the CDR3 is TGTGCCAGCAGTCCGCAGTACGGCAGGGTCACTGAAGCTTTCTTT. Amino acid sequence: CASSPQYGRVTEAFF.

CDR3 in DNA: TGCGCCAGCAGCTTGGGTGAAGGACAGGGGGCAGGCCAGCCCCAGCATTTT. Its translation: CASSLGEGQGAGQPQHF. The chain is built from TRBV5-1 and TRBJ1-5; 11 positions agree with TRBD1. In germline, CDR1 is SGHRS, CDR2 YFSETQ. V lost 0 bases to trimming and J lost 7 bases; unmatched junction nucleotides: 9. There are 17 residues in the CDR3.

In its sample, this clone was seen a few times. The chain couples TRBV27 to TRBJ1-5; TRBD1 aligns across 7 bases. V shed 3 bases and J 3 bases; nucleotides not matched to a gene: 2. The CDR3 extends over 14 amino acids. The germline CDR1 and CDR2 sequences are MNHEY and SMNVEV (reference sequence). The CDR3 bases are TGTGCCAGCAGTTTTCAGGGGGACAATCAGCCCCAGCATTTT. As protein: CASSFQGDNQPQHF.

The chain has TRBV7-9 and TRBJ1-4; D perhaps matches TRBD1 (5 bases). V was shortened by 2 bases and J by 7 bases, with 14 bases between the two germline ends. In germline, CDR1 is SEHNR, CDR2 FQNEAQ (reference sequence). There are 15 residues in the CDR3. The CDR3 is CASSLWGREGEKLFF. CDR3 nucleotides: TGTGCCAGCAGCTTATGGGGCAGGGAAGGTGAAAAACTGTTTTTT.

The genes are TRBV7-9 and TRBJ1-5; the match to TRBD1 covers 11 bases. The CDR3 loop spans 14 amino acids. V shed 5 bases, J shed 7 bases, and the junction held 4 bases outside the gene matches. The germline V gene has CDR1 SEHNR and CDR2 FQNEAQ (reference sequence). CDR3 protein: CASSPGQGGQPQHF. CDR3 DNA: TGTGCCAGCAGCCCGGGACAGGGGGGACAGCCCCAGCATTTT.

The chain couples TRBV5-4 to TRBJ2-3; D call uncertain. This CDR3 is 14 amino acids long. Germline CDR1 and CDR2: SGHNT and YYREEE (reference sequence). The V end lost 2 bases, the J end lost 0 bases, and 7 bases lay between the germline ends. The chain's CDR3 is CASSLQKSTDTQYF. CDR3 sequence (DNA): TGTGCCAGCAGCTTACAGAAAAGCACAGATACGCAGTATTTT.

The V gene is TRBV6-5, the J gene TRBJ2-2; perhaps D is TRBD1 or TRBD2 (5 bases each). The germline V gene has CDR1 MNHEY and CDR2 SVGAGI. The CDR3 extends over 15 amino acids. With 5 bases removed from V and 1 base from J, the gap between germline ends came to 11 bases. The CDR3, as DNA: TGTGCCAGCAGTCTTTTGGGGGTGAACACCGGGGAGCTGTTTTTT. Encoded protein: CASSLLGVNTGELFF.

V and J are TRBV29-1 and TRBJ1-2, with D possibly TRBD1 on 5 matching bases. Looked up from germline, CDR1 is SQVTM and CDR2 is ANQGSEA. The CDR3 loop spans 18 amino acids. The germline V and J ends were trimmed by 1 base and 4 bases, with 25 bases remaining between them. The DNA of the CDR3 is TGCAGCGTTGAAGTTGGTGGAGGGGCCCATTTAGACAGCTATGGCTACACCTTC. It specifies CSVEVGGGAHLDSYGYTF.

The J gene is TRBJ2-7, the V gene TRBV11-3; TRBD1 matches at 7 bases. Germline V gene sequence: CDR1 SGHNT, CDR2 YENEEA. V dropped 5 bases and J dropped 2; count of bases not matched to a gene: 12. The CDR3 totals 16 residues. This chain's CDR3 is CASSPTTGSAAYEQYF. As DNA, the CDR3 is TGTGCCAGCAGCCCGACGACAGGGTCGGCCGCCTACGAGCAGTACTTC.